This is a list of T cell receptor beta chains from one sample in a study of cytomegalovirus exposure and HLA in healthy donors. Assay used: immunoSEQ multiplex PCR; TCRdb lists only in-frame clones, some missing. The data show 200,000 or so clones, and the top ten clones hold roughly 0.7%. Sequenced sample: PBMCs. The origin of the receptors is a boy between 10 and 17 years old in good health and CMV-seronegative. CDR3s include the opening cysteine and the closing phenylalanine or tryptophan. The D gene is left open where the match is weak.

V gene	CDR3 length	J gene	D gene	CDR3 DNA	CDR3 protein
TRBV6-1	14	TRBJ1-2	TRBD1	TGTGCCAGCAGCCTGGGACAGGGGGCTTATGGCTACACCTTC	CASSLGQGAYGYTF
TRBV27	19	TRBJ2-1	TRBD2	TGTGCCAGCAGTTCACCGGGACTAGCGGGGGTGAACTCCTACAATGAGCAGTTCTTC	CASSSPGLAGVNSYNEQFF
TRBV2	15	TRBJ2-7	TRBD1	TGTGCCAGCAGTGTCCCGCGGACAGGAACCTACGAGCAGTACTTC	CASSVPRTGTYEQYF
TRBV5-1	16	TRBJ2-1	TRBD2	TGCGCCAGCAGCTTGGAATTTCTAGCGGGTTACAATGAGCAGTTCTTC	CASSLEFLAGYNEQFF
TRBV6-5	15	TRBJ1-2	NA	TGTGCCAGCACCAAGCAAGGGGGACCCTACTATGGCTACACCTTC	CASTKQGGPYYGYTF
TRBV7-2	13	TRBJ2-2	TRBD2	TGTGCCAGCAGCACGGGACTAGCCGGGGAGCTGTTTTTT	CASSTGLAGELFF
TRBV18	13	TRBJ2-7	NA	TGTGCCAGCTCACCGGGGTCAGGGTACGAGCAGTACTTC	CASSPGSGYEQYF
TRBV27	14	TRBJ2-4	TRBD1	TGTGCCAGCAGTACCCGACAGGGAGTAGACATTCAGTACTTC	CASSTRQGVDIQYF
TRBV5-8	12	TRBJ2-1	NA	TGTGCCAGCAGAGCTGAGGCGTATGAGCAGTTCTTC	CASRAEAYEQFF
TRBV10-3	16	TRBJ1-1	TRBD1	TGTGCCATCAGCGCCGGACAGGGTGCCCTTGCCACTGAAGCTTTCTTT	CAISAGQGALATEAFF
TRBV5-6	14	TRBJ1-1	TRBD1	TGTGCCAGCAGCCGCTGGGACAGGGACACTGAAGCTTTCTTT	CASSRWDRDTEAFF
TRBV6-6	14	TRBJ1-4	NA	TGTGCCAGCAGTGGACATGCACCGGAGGAAAAACTGTTTTTT	CASSGHAPEEKLFF
TRBV4-2	17	TRBJ1-3	NA	TGTGCCAGCAGCCAAGAAGGCCAGGTTAGCTCTGGAAACACCATATATTTT	CASSQEGQVSSGNTIYF
TRBV7-6	16	TRBJ1-1	NA	TGTGCCAGCAGCTTAAGTTTGCGTCAGGGGAACACTGAAGCTTTCTTT	CASSLSLRQGNTEAFF
TRBV19	14	TRBJ2-7	NA	TGTGCCAGTAGTATAGGCGGGACGGGCTACGAGCAGTACTTC	CASSIGGTGYEQYF
TRBV5-1	14	TRBJ2-2	TRBD2	TGCGCCACCAGGGGACTAGCGGATACCGGGGAGCTGTTTTTT	CATRGLADTGELFF
TRBV7-2	15	TRBJ1-4	NA	TGTGCCAGCAGCAAAGCCGGGACAACTAATGAAAAACTGTTTTTT	CASSKAGTTNEKLFF
TRBV7-2	13	TRBJ2-5	NA	TGTGCCAGCAGGTTGCGGACAGAGGAGACCCAGTACTTC	CASRLRTEETQYF
TRBV6-5	15	TRBJ2-1	TRBD2	TGTGCCAGCAGTTACTCTACGGGACTAGCTCCTGAGCAGTTCTTC	CASSYSTGLAPEQFF
TRBV6-5	13	TRBJ2-1	NA	TGTGCCAGCAGTCACGACAGCCGAGGTGAGCAGTTCTTC	CASSHDSRGEQFF
TRBV7-7	15	TRBJ2-2	NA	TGTGCCAGCAGCCCCAGGCCCAGGGGATTAGGGGAGCTGTTTTTT	CASSPRPRGLGELFF
TRBV14	19	TRBJ1-6	TRBD1	TGTGCCAGCAGCCAAGAAGCGACAGGGGGCTTCTCCTATAATTCACCCCTCCACTTT	CASSQEATGGFSYNSPLHF
TRBV11-2	12	TRBJ1-2	NA	TGTGCCAGCAGCTTTCCGACAGGCGGCTACACCTTC	CASSFPTGGYTF
TRBV9	16	TRBJ2-2	TRBD2	TGTGCCAGCAGCGTAGTGCAGCGGGGTGGACCCGGGGAGCTGTTTTTT	CASSVVQRGGPGELFF
TRBV6-5	14	TRBJ2-5	TRBD1	TGTGCCAGCTGGACACAGGGGATAAAAGAGACCCAGTACTTC	CASWTQGIKETQYF
TRBV19	13	TRBJ2-3	NA	TGTGCCAGTAGCCCGCAGGCCGGGGGTACGCAGTATTTT	CASSPQAGGTQYF
TRBV7-6	13	TRBJ1-2	NA	TGTGCCAGCAGCTTATGGGAGGGGAGCGGCTACACCTTC	CASSLWEGSGYTF
TRBV6-5	15	TRBJ2-5	NA	TGTGCCAGCAGCCGCGGGTGGCGGGGCGGAGAGACCCAGTACTTC	CASSRGWRGGETQYF
TRBV7-9	14	TRBJ2-5	TRBD1	TGTGCCAGCAGCCAAACAGGGGCCCAAGAGACCCAGTACTTC	CASSQTGAQETQYF
TRBV14	14	TRBJ2-2	NA	TGTGCCAGCAGCCAGTGGCCGAACACCGGGGAGCTGTTTTTT	CASSQWPNTGELFF
TRBV6-1	12	TRBJ2-7	NA	TGTGCCAGCAGTGACATAGTCGCCGAGCAGTACTTC	CASSDIVAEQYF
TRBV11-2	13	TRBJ2-3	NA	TGTGCCAGCAGCGCTATTAGCACAGATACGCAGTATTTT	CASSAISTDTQYF
TRBV6-1	13	TRBJ2-4	NA	TGTGCCAGCAGTGAGTCGTCTACCGAGCCCCAGTACTTC	CASSESSTEPQYF
TRBV28	20	TRBJ1-1	TRBD1	TGTGCCAGCAGACGGCCTCCGGGACAGGGGGTTTCATTTCCTAACACTGAAGCTTTCTTT	CASRRPPGQGVSFPNTEAFF
TRBV27	14	TRBJ2-5	NA	TGTGCCAGCAGTTTAAAGGGGAAAAGGGAGACCCAGTACTTC	CASSLKGKRETQYF
TRBV2	11	TRBJ2-3	NA	TGTGCCAGCAGTGTACTAGATACGCAGTATTTT	CASSVLDTQYF
TRBV5-4	14	TRBJ1-1	TRBD1	TGTGCCAGCAGGGACGAGACAGGGCCAACTGAAGCTTTCTTT	CASRDETGPTEAFF
TRBV27	14	TRBJ1-2	NA	TGTGCCAGCAGTTTCCTGGACAGTAACTATGGCTACACCTTC	CASSFLDSNYGYTF
TRBV19	17	TRBJ2-6	NA	TGTGCCAGTAGCCCCATCCCGGGAAAGTCTGGGGCCAACGTCCTGACTTTC	CASSPIPGKSGANVLTF
TRBV9	16	TRBJ2-1	TRBD2	TGTGCCAGCAGCGTAGGTGGTAGCGGGGTCCCCCGTGATGAGTTCTTC	CASSVGGSGVPRDEFF
TRBV4-1	14	TRBJ1-5	NA	TGCGCCAGCAGCCTGTCTCGGGAAGGGCAGCCCCAGCATTTT	CASSLSREGQPQHF
TRBV5-6	11	TRBJ2-1	NA	TGTGCCAGCAGCCAATACAATGAGCAGTTCTTC	CASSQYNEQFF
TRBV2	18	TRBJ1-5	NA	TGTGCCAGCAGTGGGTGGCAGGAGGTTGTGGTGGAAGGTCAGCCCCAGCATTTT	CASSGWQEVVVEGQPQHF
TRBV7-3	16	TRBJ2-2	TRBD1	TGTGCCAGCAGCTTAGGGGGACAGGGGAATACCGGGGAGCTGTTTTTT	CASSLGGQGNTGELFF
TRBV12-2	15	TRBJ2-7	NA	TGTGCAAGTCGCTTAGTAACCGGGACTAGCGGCGGACTTTACTTC	CASRLVTGTSGGLYF
TRBV28	14	TRBJ1-5	NA	TGTGCCAGCCTAGAGGGAGGAGAAAATCAGCCCCAGCATTTT	CASLEGGENQPQHF
TRBV19	16	TRBJ2-1	NA	TGTGCCAGTAAAGGTAATGGCGGGGGCCAGTACAATGAGCAGTTCTTC	CASKGNGGGQYNEQFF
TRBV4-1	16	TRBJ2-7	NA	TGCGCCAGCAGCCACTCCTCTGGGCCCCCGACCTACGAGCAGTACTTC	CASSHSSGPPTYEQYF